This T cell receptor beta chain was identified during a study of T-cell reconstitution after alpha-beta-depleted transplantation in children. Comments on this clonotype: Antigen: not known.

Trimming shortened V by 3 bases and J by 5 bases, and 16 bases separated the two germline ends. Germline CDR1 SGHDN, CDR2 FVKESK. The CDR3 sequence is 15 residues long. Study-level findings and limits: In some patients, recipient T cells and intrathymic progenitors surviving conditioning explained high day-60 diversity. Newly produced T cells mostly accounted for T-cell counts and diversity one year post-transplant. At around two months after transplant, the alpha-beta T cells were reportedly derived from several hundred expanded clones that came from non-depleted graft cells.

Preparation of the TCRbeta library was carried out with unique molecular identifiers. One entry per CDR3 protein results from TCRdb running MiXCR on the PCR reads. The sample includes hundreds of thousands of distinct CDR3 sequences, over 10% of them seen just once. This rearrangement joins TRBV14 to TRBJ1-1; D is perhaps TRBD1 (5 bases). This TCR was sampled from a male patient aged 10-17 years who had a stem cell transplant for acute myeloid leukemia, so the T cells may come from the graft donor. Specimen: PBMCs, mostly from graft donor cells, collected 360 days after TCRalphabeta/CD19-depleted stem cell transplant. CDR3 nucleotide sequence: TGTGCCAGCAGCCAGTTGGTCGGGGGTAAGACTGAAGCTTTCTTT. Protein: CASSQLVGGKTEAFF.